These T cell receptor beta chains were read from a single sample in a study of response to subunit inactivated influenza vaccine. Each CDR3 protein is one row after TCRdb ran MiXCR on the RT-PCR reads. The table shows around 540,000 distinct CDR3 sequences, with approximately 12% occurring only once. This specimen was PBMCs from blood, taken on the day of vaccination. These receptors originate from a man aged 50 or older who received an inactivated influenza vaccine. Both conserved end residues are part of each CDR3. A D gene is named only where the DNA matches it firmly. Only some rows state a clone size, as once, few, many or a class for expanded clones.

J,D,size,V,DNA,CDR3
TRBJ2-7,-,-,TRBV7-9,TGTGCCAGCAGCTCTTGGAACGACGAGCAGTACTTC,CASSSWNDEQYF
TRBJ2-2,-,many,TRBV29-1,TGCAGCGTTGAAGATCGTGCAGGGTTGAGGACCGGGGAGCTGTTTTTT,CSVEDRAGLRTGELFF
TRBJ2-3,-,few,TRBV29-1,TGCAGCGTTGGTTGGCGGTTGAGCACAGATACGCAGTATTTT,CSVGWRLSTDTQYF
TRBJ2-1,TRBD2,-,TRBV18,TGTGCCAGCTCACCTTCGACTAGCCCCGCTTCTGAGCAGTTCTTC,CASSPSTSPASEQFF
TRBJ2-1,TRBD2,-,TRBV3-1,TGTGCCAGCAGCCAAGCTGGAACAATAGCGGGAGTAACCTACAATGAGCAGTTCTTC,CASSQAGTIAGVTYNEQFF
TRBJ2-3,TRBD2,few,TRBV28,TGTGCCAGCAGTTTAGGGCTAGCGGGGATAACAGATACGCAGTATTTT,CASSLGLAGITDTQYF
TRBJ2-5,TRBD1,-,TRBV5-1,TGCGCCAGCAGCTACGGACAGGGAAGTCAAGAGACCCAGTACTTC,CASSYGQGSQETQYF
TRBJ2-7,TRBD1,-,TRBV6-2/TRBV6-3,TGTGCCAGCAGTCCCCGGAGGGACAGGGGCCACGAGCAGTACTTC,CASSPRRDRGHEQYF
TRBJ2-7,TRBD2,-,TRBV11-2,TGTGCCAGCAGCTCCCAAAGAATTCGACTAGCGGGAGAAATCTACGAGCAGTACTTC,CASSSQRIRLAGEIYEQYF
TRBJ2-1,TRBD2,-,TRBV10-3,TGTGCCATCAGTGAGCGCAAGGGACTAGCGGGATCATATGAGCAGTTCTTC,CAISERKGLAGSYEQFF
TRBJ1-1,-,many,TRBV20-1,TGCAGTGCTAGAGATCCGGGGGCCACTGAAGCTTTCTTT,CSARDPGATEAFF
TRBJ2-1,TRBD2,-,TRBV6-2/TRBV6-3,TGTGCCAGCAGTTCGCCGACTAGCGGGGGCCACTACAGTGCCCCGGGGCGAATAAATGAGCAGTTCTTC,CASSSPTSGGHYSAPGRINEQFF
TRBJ2-2,-,few,TRBV20-1,TGCAGTGCTAGAGTCCCGGGCTCAACCGGGGAGCTGTTTTTT,CSARVPGSTGELFF